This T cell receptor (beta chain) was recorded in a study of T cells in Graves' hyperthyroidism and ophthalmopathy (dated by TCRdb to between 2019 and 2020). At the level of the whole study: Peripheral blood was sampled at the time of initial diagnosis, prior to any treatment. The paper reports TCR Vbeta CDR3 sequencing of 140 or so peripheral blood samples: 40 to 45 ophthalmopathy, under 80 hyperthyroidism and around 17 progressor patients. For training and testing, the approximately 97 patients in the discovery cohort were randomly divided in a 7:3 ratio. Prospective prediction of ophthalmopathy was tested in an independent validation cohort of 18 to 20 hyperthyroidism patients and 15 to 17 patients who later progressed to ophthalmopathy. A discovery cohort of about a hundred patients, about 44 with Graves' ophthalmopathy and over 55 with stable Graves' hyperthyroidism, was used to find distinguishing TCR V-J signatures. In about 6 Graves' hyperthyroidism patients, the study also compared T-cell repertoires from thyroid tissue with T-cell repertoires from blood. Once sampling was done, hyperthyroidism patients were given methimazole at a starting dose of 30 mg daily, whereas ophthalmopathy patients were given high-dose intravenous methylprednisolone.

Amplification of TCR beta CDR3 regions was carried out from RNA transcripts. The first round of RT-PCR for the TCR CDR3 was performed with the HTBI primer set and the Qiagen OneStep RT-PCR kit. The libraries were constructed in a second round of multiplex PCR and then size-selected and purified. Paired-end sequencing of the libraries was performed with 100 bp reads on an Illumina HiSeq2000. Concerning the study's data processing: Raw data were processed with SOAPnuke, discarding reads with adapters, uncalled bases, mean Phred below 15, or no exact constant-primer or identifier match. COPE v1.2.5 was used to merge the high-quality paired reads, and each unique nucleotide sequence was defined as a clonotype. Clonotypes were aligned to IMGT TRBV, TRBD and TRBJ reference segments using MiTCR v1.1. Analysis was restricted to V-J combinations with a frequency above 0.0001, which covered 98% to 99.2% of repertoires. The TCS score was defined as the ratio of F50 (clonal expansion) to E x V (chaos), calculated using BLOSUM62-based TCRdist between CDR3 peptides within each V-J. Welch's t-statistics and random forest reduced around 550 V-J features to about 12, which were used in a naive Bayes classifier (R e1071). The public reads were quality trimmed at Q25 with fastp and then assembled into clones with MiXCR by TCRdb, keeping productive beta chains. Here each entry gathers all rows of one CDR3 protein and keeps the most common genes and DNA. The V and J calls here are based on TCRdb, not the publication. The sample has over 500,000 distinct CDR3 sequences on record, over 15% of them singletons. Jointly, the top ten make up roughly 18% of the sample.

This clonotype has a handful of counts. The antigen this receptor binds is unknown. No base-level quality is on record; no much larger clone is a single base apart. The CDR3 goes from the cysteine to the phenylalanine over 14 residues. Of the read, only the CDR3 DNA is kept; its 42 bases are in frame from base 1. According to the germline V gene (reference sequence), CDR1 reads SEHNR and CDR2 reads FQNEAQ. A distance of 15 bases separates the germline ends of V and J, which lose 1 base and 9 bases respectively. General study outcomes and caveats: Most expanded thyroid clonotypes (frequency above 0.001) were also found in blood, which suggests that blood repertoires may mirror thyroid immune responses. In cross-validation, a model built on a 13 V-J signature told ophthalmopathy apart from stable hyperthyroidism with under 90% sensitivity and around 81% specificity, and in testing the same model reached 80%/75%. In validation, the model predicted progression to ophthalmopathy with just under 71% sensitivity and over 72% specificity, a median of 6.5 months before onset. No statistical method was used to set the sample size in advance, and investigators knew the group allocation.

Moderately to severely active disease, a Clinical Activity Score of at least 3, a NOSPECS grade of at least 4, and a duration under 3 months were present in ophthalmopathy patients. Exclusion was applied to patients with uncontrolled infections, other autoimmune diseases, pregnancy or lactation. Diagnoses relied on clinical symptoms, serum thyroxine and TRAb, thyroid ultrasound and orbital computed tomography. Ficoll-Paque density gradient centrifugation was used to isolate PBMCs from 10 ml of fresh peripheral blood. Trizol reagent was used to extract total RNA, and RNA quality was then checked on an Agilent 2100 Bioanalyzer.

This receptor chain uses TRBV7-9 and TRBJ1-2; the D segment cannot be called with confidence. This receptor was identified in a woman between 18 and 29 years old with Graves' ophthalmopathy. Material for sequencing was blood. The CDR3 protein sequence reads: CASSLGLTPLSYTF. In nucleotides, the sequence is TGTGCCAGCAGCTTAGGTCTCACCCCGCTCAGCTACACCTTC.